The rows below give T cell receptor beta chains drawn from one sample of a study of cytomegalovirus exposure and HLA in healthy donors. This table comes from immunoSEQ multiplex PCR, and its TCRdb copy is limited to in-frame clones, with some not included. The sample gives some 190,000 clones, roughly 85% of which show up once; 1% is in the top ten. Source material: PBMCs. These receptors were collected from a boy under 10 years old in good health and CMV-seronegative. Both conserved end residues are part of each CDR3. Fields, in order: V gene, J gene, D gene, CDR3 DNA, CDR3 protein. A D gene is named only where the DNA matches it firmly.

v_gene: TRBV9
j_gene: TRBJ2-1
d_gene: TRBD2
CDR3nt: TGTGCCAGCACGCCTCTAGTAGCGGGAAATGAGCAGTTCTTC
CDR3aa: CASTPLVAGNEQFF

v_gene: TRBV7-6
j_gene: TRBJ2-1
d_gene: .
CDR3nt: TGTGCCAGCAGTAGCACAGGGACCAATGAGCAGTTCTTC
CDR3aa: CASSSTGTNEQFF

v_gene: TRBV5-1
j_gene: TRBJ2-7
d_gene: TRBD1
CDR3nt: TGCGCCAGCAGTCCCGGGACAGGGGGAAACGAGCAGTACTTC
CDR3aa: CASSPGTGGNEQYF

v_gene: TRBV18
j_gene: TRBJ1-1
d_gene: .
CDR3nt: TGTGCCAGCTCAATCAGTGTGAACACTGAAGCTTTCTTT
CDR3aa: CASSISVNTEAFF

v_gene: TRBV7-9
j_gene: TRBJ1-1
d_gene: .
CDR3nt: TGTGCCAGCAGCTTATTAAGGGGGTTGAACACTGAAGCTTTCTTT
CDR3aa: CASSLLRGLNTEAFF

v_gene: TRBV2
j_gene: TRBJ2-3
d_gene: TRBD1
CDR3nt: TGTGCCAGCAGGGAAGCGGTACTGGGGACAGCAGATACGCAGTATTTT
CDR3aa: CASREAVLGTADTQYF

v_gene: TRBV7-9
j_gene: TRBJ1-1
d_gene: .
CDR3nt: TGTGCCAGCAGCCTCAGGGGGAACACTGAAGCTTTCTTT
CDR3aa: CASSLRGNTEAFF

v_gene: TRBV7-9
j_gene: TRBJ2-3
d_gene: TRBD2
CDR3nt: TGTGCCAGCAGCTTGGGACTAGAGGGGCCAGATACGCAGTATTTT
CDR3aa: CASSLGLEGPDTQYF

v_gene: TRBV28
j_gene: TRBJ2-1
d_gene: TRBD2
CDR3nt: TGTGCCAGCAGTCATCTTCCGGGGGGAAACTCCTACAATGAGCAGTTCTTC
CDR3aa: CASSHLPGGNSYNEQFF

v_gene: TRBV28
j_gene: TRBJ2-1
d_gene: .
CDR3nt: TGTGCCAGCAGTTTATCCGGGGGGCGCTACGGAGATGAGCAGTTCTTC
CDR3aa: CASSLSGGRYGDEQFF

v_gene: TRBV2
j_gene: TRBJ1-4
d_gene: .
CDR3nt: TGTGCCAGCAGTGTAGGGGGTACGGAAAAACTGTTTTTT
CDR3aa: CASSVGGTEKLFF

v_gene: TRBV15
j_gene: TRBJ2-1
d_gene: .
CDR3nt: TGTGCCACCAGCAGAGATGGGGGCGACAATGAGCAGTTCTTC
CDR3aa: CATSRDGGDNEQFF

v_gene: TRBV5-6
j_gene: TRBJ2-7
d_gene: TRBD2
CDR3nt: TGTGCCAGCACCAGCGGGATCCACGAGCAGTACTTC
CDR3aa: CASTSGIHEQYF

v_gene: TRBV6-1
j_gene: TRBJ1-2
d_gene: .
CDR3nt: TGTGCCAGCAGGGTGCAGGTTAACTATGGCTACACCTTC
CDR3aa: CASRVQVNYGYTF